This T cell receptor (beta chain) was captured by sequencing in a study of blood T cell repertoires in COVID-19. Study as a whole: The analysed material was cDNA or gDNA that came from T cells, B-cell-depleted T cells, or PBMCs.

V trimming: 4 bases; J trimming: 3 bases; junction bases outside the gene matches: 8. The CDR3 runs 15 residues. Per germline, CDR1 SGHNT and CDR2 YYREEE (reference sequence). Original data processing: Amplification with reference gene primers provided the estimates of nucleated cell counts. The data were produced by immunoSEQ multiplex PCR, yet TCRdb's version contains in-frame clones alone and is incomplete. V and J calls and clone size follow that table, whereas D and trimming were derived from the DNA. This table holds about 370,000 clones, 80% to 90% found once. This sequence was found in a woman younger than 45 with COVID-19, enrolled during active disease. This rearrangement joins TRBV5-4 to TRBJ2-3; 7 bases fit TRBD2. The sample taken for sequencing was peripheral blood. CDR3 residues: CASSDGGWSTDTQYF. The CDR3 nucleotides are TGTGCCAGCAGCGACGGGGGGTGGAGTACAGATACGCAGTATTTT.